This T cell receptor beta chain was recorded in a study of cytomegalovirus exposure and HLA in healthy donors. PCR employed 60 Vbeta and 13 Jbeta primers. The assay was immunoSEQ multiplex PCR, and TCRdb's table has in-frame clones only and misses some. This sample carries 55,000 to 75,000 clones, around 79% of them seen once, and the ten largest clones take 7% to 9.5%. About this clone: Its specificity is not known.

CDR1 MGHDK and CDR2 SYGVNS come from the germline V gene. The CDR3 runs to 15 residues. Findings and caveats of the study: After further analysis at a later stage, roughly 16,000 TCR beta sequences were associated with HLA alleles at 0.05 false discovery rate. Sequences of the TCR beta chain were said to predict the HLA-A and HLA-B alleles of most subjects accurately. In all likelihood, a cluster of highly shared sequence variants was a sequencing artifact. Through in vitro validation, a few CMV-associated chains were shown to be specific for CMV antigens.

Specimen: PBMCs. The chain carries TRBV25-1 and TRBJ2-5; D gene unclear. With the DNA end fitting TRBJ2-7 better, the J assignment may be wrong. The sequence was collected from a woman aged 30 to 39 in good health and CMV-seropositive. This CDR3 reads CASSEYRQDSYEQYF. The CDR3 DNA reads as TGTGCCAGCAGTGAATATAGGCAGGATTCCTACGAGCAGTACTTC.